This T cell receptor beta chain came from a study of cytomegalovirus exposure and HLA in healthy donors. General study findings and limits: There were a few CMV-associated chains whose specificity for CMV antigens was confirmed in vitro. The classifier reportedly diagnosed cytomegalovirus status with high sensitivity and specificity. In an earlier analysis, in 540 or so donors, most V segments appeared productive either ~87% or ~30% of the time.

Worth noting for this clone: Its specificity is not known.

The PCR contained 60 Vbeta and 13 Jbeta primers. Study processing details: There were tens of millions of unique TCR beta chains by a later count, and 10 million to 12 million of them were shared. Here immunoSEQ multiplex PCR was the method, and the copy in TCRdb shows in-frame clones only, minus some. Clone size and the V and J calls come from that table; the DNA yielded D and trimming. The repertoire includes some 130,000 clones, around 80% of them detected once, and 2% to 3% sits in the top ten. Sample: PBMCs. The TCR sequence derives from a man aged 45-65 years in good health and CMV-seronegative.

CDR3 nucleotides: TGTGCCAGCAGCCGACCGACTGGGGCGATGAGGACTGAAGCTTTCTTT. The encoded protein is CASSRPTGAMRTEAFF. J is TRBJ1-1 and V is TRBV5-6; possible D gene TRBD1, 5 bases. The V gene lost 4 bases and the J gene lost 5 bases, with 21 bases spanning the gap. This CDR3 is 16 amino acids long. CDR1 and CDR2 from the germline V gene are SGHDT and YYEEEE.